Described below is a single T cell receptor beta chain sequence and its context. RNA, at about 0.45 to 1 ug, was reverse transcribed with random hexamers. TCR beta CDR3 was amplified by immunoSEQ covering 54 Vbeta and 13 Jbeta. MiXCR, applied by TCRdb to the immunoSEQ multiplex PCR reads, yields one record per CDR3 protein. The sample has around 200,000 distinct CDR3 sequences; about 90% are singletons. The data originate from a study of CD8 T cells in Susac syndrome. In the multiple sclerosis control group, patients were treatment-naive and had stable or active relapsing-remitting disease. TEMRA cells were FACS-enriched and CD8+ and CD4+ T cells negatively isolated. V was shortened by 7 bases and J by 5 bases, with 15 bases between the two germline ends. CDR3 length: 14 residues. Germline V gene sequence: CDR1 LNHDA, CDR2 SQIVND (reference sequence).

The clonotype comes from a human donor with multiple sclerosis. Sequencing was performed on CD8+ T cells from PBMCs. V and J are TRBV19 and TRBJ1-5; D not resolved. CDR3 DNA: TGTGCCAGTATGGCCTGGGGATCGCATCAGCCCCAGCATTTT. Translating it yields CASMAWGSHQPQHF.